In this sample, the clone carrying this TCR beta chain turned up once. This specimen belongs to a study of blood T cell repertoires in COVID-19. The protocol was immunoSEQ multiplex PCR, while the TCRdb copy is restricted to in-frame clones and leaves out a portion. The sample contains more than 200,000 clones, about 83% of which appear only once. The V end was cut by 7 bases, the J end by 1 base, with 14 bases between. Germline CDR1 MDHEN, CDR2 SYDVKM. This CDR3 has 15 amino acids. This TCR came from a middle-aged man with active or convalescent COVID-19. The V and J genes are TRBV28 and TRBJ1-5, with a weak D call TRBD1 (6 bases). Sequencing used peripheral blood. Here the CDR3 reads CASTSGGASNQPQHF. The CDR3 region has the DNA TGTGCCAGCACGTCGGGGGGGGCGAGCAATCAGCCCCAGCATTTT.